The clone carrying this TCR beta chain was seen many times. No antigen is known for it. The record originates from a study of T-cell reconstitution after alpha-beta-depleted transplantation in children. Study results and limitations: T cells produced anew were the main source of T-cell counts and diversity one year after transplant.

Germline V CDR1 and CDR2: SGHAT, FQDESV (reference sequence). Losses at the gene ends were 5 bases for V and 3 bases for J; bases not matched to a gene: 8. CDR3 length: 15 residues. TCRbeta library construction was performed incorporating unique molecular identifiers. Each CDR3 protein gets one entry after TCRdb re-called the PCR reads with MiXCR. This sample has 500,000 to 650,000 distinct CDR3 sequences, with 13% found just once. The chain employs TRBV11-1 and TRBJ2-7; 9 nucleotides align to TRBD2. The sequencing here drew on PBMCs, mostly from graft donor cells, taken 360 days after TCRalphabeta/CD19-depleted stem cell transplant. The sequence was obtained from a male patient aged 10-17 years who had a stem cell transplant for acute myeloid leukemia, so the T cells may come from the graft donor. CDR3 protein: CASSIRTSAYYEQYF. In DNA form, the CDR3 reads TGTGCCAGCAGCATACGGACTAGCGCATACTACGAGCAGTACTTC.